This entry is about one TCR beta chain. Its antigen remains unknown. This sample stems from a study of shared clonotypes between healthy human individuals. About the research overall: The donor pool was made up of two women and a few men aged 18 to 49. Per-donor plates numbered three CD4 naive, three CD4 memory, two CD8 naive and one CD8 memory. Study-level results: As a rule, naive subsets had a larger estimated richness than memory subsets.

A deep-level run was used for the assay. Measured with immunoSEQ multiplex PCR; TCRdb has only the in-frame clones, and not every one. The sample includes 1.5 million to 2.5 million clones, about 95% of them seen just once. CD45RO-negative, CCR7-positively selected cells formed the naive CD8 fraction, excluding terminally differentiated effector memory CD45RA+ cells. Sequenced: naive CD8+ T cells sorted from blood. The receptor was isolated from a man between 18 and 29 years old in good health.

This chain's CDR3 is CASSDPPTGSDSPLHF. The CDR3 DNA reads TGTGCCAGCAGTGACCCGCCTACAGGGTCCGATTCACCCCTCCACTTT. This rearrangement joins TRBV6-1 to TRBJ1-6, with D possibly TRBD1 on 6 matching bases. The CDR3 totals 16 residues. The V gene's germline CDR1 is MNHNS and CDR2 SASEGT. V was pared by 3 bases and J by 8 bases, with 17 bases between.